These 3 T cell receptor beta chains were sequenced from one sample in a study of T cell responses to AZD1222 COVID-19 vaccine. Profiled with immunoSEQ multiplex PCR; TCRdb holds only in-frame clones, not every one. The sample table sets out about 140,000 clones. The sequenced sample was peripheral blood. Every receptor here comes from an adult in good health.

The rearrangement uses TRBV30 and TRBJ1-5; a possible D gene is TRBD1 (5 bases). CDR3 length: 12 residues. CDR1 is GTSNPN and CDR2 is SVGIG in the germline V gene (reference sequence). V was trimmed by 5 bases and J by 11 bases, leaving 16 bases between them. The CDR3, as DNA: TGTGCCTGGGGGGCTTCGGGGTCGGCCCAGCATTTT. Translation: CAWGASGSAQHF.

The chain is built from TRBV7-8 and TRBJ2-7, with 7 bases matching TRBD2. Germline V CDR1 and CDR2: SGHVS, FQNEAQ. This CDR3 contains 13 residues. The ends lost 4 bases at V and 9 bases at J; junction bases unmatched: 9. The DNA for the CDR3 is TGTGCCAGCAGCTCCTTGGGGGGGTCTGGGCAGTACTTC. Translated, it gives CASSSLGGSGQYF.

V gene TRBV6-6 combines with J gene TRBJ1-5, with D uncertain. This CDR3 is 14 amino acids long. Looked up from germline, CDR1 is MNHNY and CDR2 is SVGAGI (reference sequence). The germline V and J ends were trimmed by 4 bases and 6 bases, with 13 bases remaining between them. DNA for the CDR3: TGTGCCAGCAGTTCAAGCTGGGGTGGTCAGCCCCAGCATTTT. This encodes CASSSSWGGQPQHF.